The 30 T cell receptor beta chains presented below share a single source sample, sequenced in a study of blood T cell repertoires in COVID-19. TCRdb's table, derived via immunoSEQ multiplex PCR, lists solely in-frame clones and lacks some. The table shows about 150,000 clones, with approximately 80% occurring only once. The specimen was peripheral blood. The receptors stem from a woman aged 50 to 60 with acute or convalescent COVID-19.

The chain has TRBV6-2 or TRBV6-3 and TRBJ1-3; D is ambiguous. The V end was cut by 2 bases, the J end by 5 bases, with 10 bases between. Germline CDR1 MNHEY, CDR2 SVGEGT. CDR3 length: 14 amino acids. This CDR3 reads CASSYPGGRNTIYF. The CDR3 coding sequence is TGTGCCAGCAGTTACCCAGGAGGAAGAAACACCATATATTTT.

The chain links TRBV28 to TRBJ1-5; D may be TRBD1 (5 bases). Germline V gives CDR1 MDHEN, CDR2 SYDVKM. This CDR3 is 14 amino acids long. With 8 bases removed from V and 2 bases from J, the gap between germline ends came to 13 bases. CDR3 DNA sequence: TGTGCCAGCTCTCGCGCGGGGGGCAATCAGCCCCAGCATTTT. Translating gives CASSRAGGNQPQHF.

V gene TRBV5-6 combines with J gene TRBJ1-1, with D perhaps TRBD1 (6 bases). Germline V gives CDR1 SGHDT, CDR2 YYEEEE. V was trimmed by 3 bases and J by 1 base, leaving 10 bases between them. CDR3 size: 14 residues. CDR3 in DNA: TGTGCCAGCAGCTCCGGGACACCGAACACTGAAGCTTTCTTT. Protein product: CASSSGTPNTEAFF. Using reference TRBV5-6 and TRBJ1-1 for the parts outside the CDR3, the full variable domain is DAGVTQSPTHLIKTRGQQVTLRCSPKSGHDTVSWYQQALGQGPQFIFQYYEEEERQRGNFPDRFSGHQFPNYSSELNVNALLLGDSALYLCASSSGTPNTEAFFGQGTRLTVV.

This clone was seen a few times. The chain combines TRBV9 with TRBJ1-2; tentatively, D is TRBD1 (6 bases). The CDR3 spans 14 residues. V dropped 3 bases and J dropped 7 bases, with 16 bases sitting between them. Germline assignment: CDR1 SGDLS and CDR2 YYNGEE. The CDR3 spells CASSGSQGSFGYTF. The CDR3 DNA sequence: TGTGCCAGCAGCGGGTCACAGGGATCGTTTGGCTACACCTTC.

This clone was seen just once. The chain couples TRBV6-1 to TRBJ2-7; D is possibly TRBD1 (5 bases). The CDR3 extends over 13 amino acids. Germline loops: CDR1 MNHNS, CDR2 SASEGT. With 2 bases removed from V and 5 bases from J, the gap between germline ends came to 10 bases. CDR3: CASSENQGNEQYF. The CDR3 bases are TGTGCCAGCAGTGAAAATCAGGGAAACGAGCAGTACTTC.

This chain connects TRBV7-3 to TRBJ2-3; a possible D gene is TRBD2 (6 bases). V was clipped by 5 bases and J by 6 bases, with 18 bases between them. Looked up from germline, CDR1 is SGHTA and CDR2 is FQGTGA. CDR3 size: 15 residues. The CDR3 here is CASSPVFQAGDTQYF. DNA of the CDR3: TGTGCCAGCAGCCCGGTGTTCCAGGCGGGGGATACGCAGTATTTT.

CDR3 bases: TGTGCCAGCAGTCCAACCCCTCGGACAGGGGGCAATCAGCCCCAGCATTTT. This translates into CASSPTPRTGGNQPQHF. The rearrangement links TRBV6-6 to TRBJ1-5; TRBD1 matches at 9 bases. Germline V CDR1 and CDR2: MNHNY, SVGAGI (reference sequence). V lost 5 bases to trimming and J lost 2 bases; unmatched junction nucleotides: 10. CDR3 length: 17 amino acids.

This chain links TRBV15 with TRBJ1-5; a weak D match, TRBD1 (5 bases). Germline CDR1 is LNHNV and CDR2 is YYDKDF (reference sequence). The CDR3 extends over 17 amino acids. V was pared by 4 bases and J by 0 bases, with 16 bases between. The CDR3 protein is CATSKGRGSYSNQPQHF. CDR3 sequence (DNA): TGTGCCACCAGCAAGGGGCGCGGGAGTTATAGCAATCAGCCCCAGCATTTT.

V gene TRBV7-3 combines with J gene TRBJ2-1, with 10 bases aligning to TRBD1. Germline-derived CDR1 and CDR2 are SGHTA and FQGTGA. The CDR3 totals 15 residues. The junction had 5 bases not matched to a gene; V was cut back by 5 bases and J by 4 bases. This CDR3 reads CASSVGQGIYNEQFF. CDR3 bases: TGTGCCAGCAGCGTGGGACAGGGGATATACAATGAGCAGTTCTTC.

The rearrangement uses TRBV2 and TRBJ1-6, with TRBD1 identical over 10 bases. The CDR3 covers 12 residues. V trimming: 10 bases; J trimming: 10 bases; junction bases outside the gene matches: 4. CDR1 and CDR2 (germline): SNHLY, FYNNEI. CDR3 sequence: CATGQGESPLHF. The DNA for the CDR3 is TGTGCCACCGGACAGGGGGAATCACCCCTCCACTTT.

The rearrangement uses TRBV5-1 and TRBJ1-1, with 7 bases matching TRBD1. The CDR3 is 16 residues long. The V gene end was trimmed by 4 bases and the J gene end by 5 bases; junction bases not matched to a gene: 14. Germline V gene data show CDR1 as SGHRS and CDR2 as YFSETQ. In nucleotides, the CDR3 is TGCGCCAGCAGCCCGATCCCCAACAGGGGTGGAACTGAAGCTTTCTTT. Encoded protein: CASSPIPNRGGTEAFF.

This CDR3 reads CASSGTGRGNGYTF. The CDR3 DNA sequence: TGTGCCAGCAGCGGTACAGGGAGAGGCAATGGCTACACCTTC. V and J are TRBV9 and TRBJ1-2; D might be TRBD1 (6 bases). Germline CDR1 is SGDLS and CDR2 is YYNGEE. Trimming took off 3 bases at V and 6 bases at J, with 15 bases between the two ends. This CDR3 contains 14 residues.

This chain uses TRBV19 with TRBJ1-1; D is unclear. This CDR3 region has 14 residues. Looked up from germline, CDR1 is LNHDA and CDR2 is SQIVND (reference sequence). V lost 3 bases to trimming and J lost 0 bases, with 8 bases between them. As DNA, the CDR3 is TGTGCCAGTAGTATTGAGTTTGTGAACACTGAAGCTTTCTTT. Residues: CASSIEFVNTEAFF.

V is TRBV19 and J is TRBJ1-2; 8 nucleotides align to TRBD1. Germline values: CDR1 LNHDA, CDR2 SQIVND (reference sequence). There are 13 residues in the CDR3. The V and J ends lost 6 bases and 2 bases, in that order; junction bases with no gene match: 2. The CDR3 spells CASSRDRNYGYTF. The CDR3 nucleotides are TGTGCCAGTAGCCGGGACAGGAACTATGGCTACACCTTC.

The genes are TRBV2 and TRBJ1-1; a weak D match, TRBD1 (5 bases). CDR1 is SNHLY and CDR2 is FYNNEI in the germline V gene. V lost 6 bases and J 4 bases, leaving 12 bases between the germline ends. The CDR3 has 13 amino acids. CDR3 residues: CASRITGTTEAFF. CDR3 coding DNA: TGTGCCAGCAGGATAACAGGTACCACTGAAGCTTTCTTT.

For this clone: A read error is possible here, since a much larger clone lies one base away. V gene TRBV5-5 combines with J gene TRBJ1-2; D possibly corresponds to TRBD1 (6 bases). V dropped 4 bases and J dropped 3 bases, with 13 bases sitting between them. CDR1 and CDR2 from the germline V gene are SGHKS and YYEKEE (reference sequence). The CDR3 has 14 residues. The CDR3 nucleotides are TGTGCCAGCAGCGTCACAGGGATGGACTATGGCTACACCTTC. This gives the protein CASSVTGMDYGYTF.

This clone was detected many times. The chain carries TRBV4-1 and TRBJ2-3, with a tentative D call TRBD2 (5 bases). The CDR3 has 16 amino acids. With 3 bases removed from V and 0 bases from J, the gap between germline ends came to 13 bases. Germline V lookup: CDR1 MGHRA, CDR2 YSYEKL. The CDR3 DNA is TGCGCCAGCAGCCACGAGGGATTTCCTAGCACAGATACGCAGTATTTT. This codes for CASSHEGFPSTDTQYF.

The CDR3 spells CASSPHADRGLTDTQYF. CDR3 bases: TGTGCCAGCAGTCCACACGCAGACAGGGGGCTCACAGATACGCAGTATTTT. The chain has TRBV3-1 (or the pseudogene TRBV3-2) and TRBJ2-3; 10 bases align to TRBD1. CDR3 size: 17 residues. With V trimmed by 6 bases and J by 2 bases, 11 bases remained unmatched. Germline V CDR1 and CDR2: LGHDT, YNNKEL (reference sequence).

The chain recombines TRBV6-7 with TRBJ1-5; D is undetermined. TRBV6-7 is an ORF, and what it does is uncertain. The CDR3 spans 9 residues. V was pared by 10 bases and J by 11 bases, with 9 bases between. CDR3 residues: CAMWSAQHF. The CDR3 DNA reads TGTGCCATGTGGTCAGCCCAGCATTTT.

The J gene is TRBJ1-5, the V gene TRBV7-3, with 8 bases aligning to TRBD1. Trimming removed 4 bases from V and 6 bases from J; junction bases left unmatched: 2. Germline lookup yields CDR1 SGHTA and CDR2 FQGTGA. The CDR3 is 13 residues long. CDR3 amino acids: CASSSDRAQPQHF. The CDR3 nucleotides read TGTGCCAGCAGCTCGGACAGGGCTCAGCCCCAGCATTTT.

The chain links TRBV3-1 (or the pseudogene TRBV3-2) to TRBJ2-1; the D gene is possibly TRBD2 (5 bases). Germline assignment: CDR1 LGHDT and CDR2 YNNKEL (reference sequence). This CDR3 is built from 16 residues. Trimming shortened V by 1 base and J by 0 bases, and 10 bases separated the two germline ends. CDR3 nucleotide sequence: TGTGCCAGCAGCCAAGGAGCGGTAAGCTCCTACAATGAGCAGTTCTTC. It translates to CASSQGAVSSYNEQFF.

The V and J genes are TRBV2 and TRBJ2-7; 7 nucleotides align to TRBD2. CDR3 length equals 15 residues. V was pared by 4 bases and J by 7 bases, with 13 bases of the junction left unmatched. The germline CDR1 and CDR2 sequences are SNHLY and FYNNEI. CDR3 sequence reads: CASSVRAGVGGEQYF. The CDR3 DNA sequence: TGTGCCAGCAGTGTGCGCGCGGGGGTGGGCGGGGAGCAGTACTTC.

This chain links TRBV9 with TRBJ2-3, with TRBD2 matching 10 bases. J gave up 5 bases and V 0 bases, and 3 bases lay outside the gene matches. The germline gives CDR1 SGDLS, CDR2 YYNGEE. This CDR3 is built from 15 residues. In nucleotides, the CDR3 is TGTGCCAGCAGCGTAGAGCGGGGGGGCGAAGATACGCAGTATTTT. Translated, it gives CASSVERGGEDTQYF. The variable domain in full, completed from reference TRBV9 and TRBJ2-3, reads DSGVTQTPKHLITATGQRVTLRCSPRSGDLSVYWYQQSLDQGLQFLIQYYNGEERAKGNILERFSAQQFPDLHSELNLSSLELGDSALYFCASSVERGGEDTQYFGPGTRLTVL.

The table lists this clone with a few counts. The chain combines TRBV5-1 with TRBJ1-3; 7 bases agree with TRBD1. The CDR3 consists of 14 residues. The V gene's germline CDR1 is SGHRS and CDR2 YFSETQ. V dropped 4 bases and J dropped 2; count of bases not matched to a gene: 3. This chain's CDR3 is CASSEGTAGNTIYF. The CDR3 DNA sequence: TGCGCCAGCAGCGAGGGGACAGCTGGAAACACCATATATTTT. Based on the CDR3 plus reference TRBV5-1 and TRBJ1-3, the full variable domain is KAGVTQTPRYLIKTRGQQVTLSCSPISGHRSVSWYQQTPGQGLQFLFEYFSETQRNKGNFPGRFSGRQFSNSRSEMNVSTLELGDSALYLCASSEGTAGNTIYFGEGSWLTVV.

This rearrangement joins TRBV4-3 to TRBJ2-5; 7 positions agree with TRBD2. With V trimmed by 0 bases and J by 5 bases, 6 bases remained unmatched. The CDR3 consists of 15 residues. Germline values: CDR1 LGHNA, CDR2 YSLEER. The CDR3 loop reads CASSQEGGRDETQYF. CDR3 nucleotide sequence: TGCGCCAGCAGCCAAGAGGGGGGGAGGGACGAGACCCAGTACTTC.

The CDR3 DNA sequence: TGTGCCAGCAAGCCCTCCCTTTACACTGAAGCTTTCTTT. Translating it yields CASKPSLYTEAFF. This chain joins TRBV5-4 and TRBJ1-1; D gene unclear. Looked up from germline, CDR1 is SGHNT and CDR2 is YYREEE (reference sequence). V lost 6 bases, J lost 3 bases, and 12 bases lay in between. The CDR3 has 13 amino acids.

This CDR3 reads CSVDPAAGGPETQYF. CDR3 coding DNA: TGCAGCGTTGATCCGGCAGCGGGGGGGCCTGAGACCCAGTACTTC. This rearrangement joins TRBV29-1 to TRBJ2-5, with 10 bases matching TRBD2. The CDR3 spans 15 residues. V was clipped by 3 bases and J by 5 bases; unmatched bases: 9. Germline CDR1 and CDR2: SQVTM and ANQGSEA.

The rearrangement links TRBV7-8 to TRBJ1-6; no reliable D call. The CDR3 has 14 residues. Germline V gives CDR1 SGHVS, CDR2 FQNEAQ. Trimming shortened V by 0 bases and J by 11 bases, and 11 bases separated the two germline ends. The CDR3 DNA reads TGTGCCAGCAGCTTAGCGGCGGTCGGGGCACCCCTCCACTTT. Protein: CASSLAAVGAPLHF.

With regard to this clone: Different DNA sequences within this sample yield the same CDR3. This chain joins TRBV4-3 and TRBJ1-2; TRBD1 aligns across 7 bases. The CDR3 extends over 15 amino acids. Trimming removed 0 bases from V and 0 bases from J; junction bases left unmatched: 1. Germline CDR1 reads LGHNA; CDR2 reads YSLEER. Here the CDR3 DNA reads TGCGCCAGCAGCCAAGAAAGGGGGCCTAACTATGGCTACACCTTC. It specifies CASSQERGPNYGYTF.

V and J are TRBV7-9 and TRBJ1-2; D is ambiguous. Trimming took 11 bases from V and 2 from J, leaving 18 bases between them. This CDR3 spans 14 amino acids. The germline V gene has CDR1 SEHNR and CDR2 FQNEAQ (reference sequence). The CDR3 nucleotides are TGTGCCCTCCAGGCTGTCGGAGGCAACTATGGCTACACCTTC. As protein: CALQAVGGNYGYTF.